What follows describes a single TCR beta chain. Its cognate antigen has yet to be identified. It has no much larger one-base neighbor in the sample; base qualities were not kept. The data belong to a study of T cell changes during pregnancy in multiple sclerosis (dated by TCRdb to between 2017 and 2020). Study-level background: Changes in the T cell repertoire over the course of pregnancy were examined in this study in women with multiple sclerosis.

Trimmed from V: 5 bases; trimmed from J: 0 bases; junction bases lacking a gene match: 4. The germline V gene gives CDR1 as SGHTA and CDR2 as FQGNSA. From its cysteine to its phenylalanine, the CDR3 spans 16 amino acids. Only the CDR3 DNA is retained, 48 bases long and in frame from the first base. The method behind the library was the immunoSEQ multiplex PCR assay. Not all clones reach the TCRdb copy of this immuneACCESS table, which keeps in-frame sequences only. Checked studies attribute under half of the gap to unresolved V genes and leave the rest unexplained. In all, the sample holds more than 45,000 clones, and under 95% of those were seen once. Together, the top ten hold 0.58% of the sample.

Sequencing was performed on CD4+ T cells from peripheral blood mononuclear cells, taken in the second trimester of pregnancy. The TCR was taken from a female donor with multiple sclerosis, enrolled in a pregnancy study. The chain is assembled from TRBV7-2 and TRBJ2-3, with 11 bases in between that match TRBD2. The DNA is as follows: TGTGCCAGCAGCCCCAGACTAGCGGGGAGCACAGATACGCAGTATTTT. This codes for CASSPRLAGSTDTQYF. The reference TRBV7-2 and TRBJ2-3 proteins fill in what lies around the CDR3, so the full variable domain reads GAGVSQSPSNKVTEKGKDVELRCDPISGHTALYWYRQSLGQGLEFLIYFQGNSAPDKSGLPSDRFSAERTGGSVSTLTIQRTQQEDSAVYLCASSPRLAGSTDTQYFGPGTRLTVL.